The rows below give T cell receptor beta chains drawn from one sample of a study of cytomegalovirus exposure and HLA in healthy donors. The table came from immunoSEQ multiplex PCR; TCRdb's copy has only in-frame clones and leaves some out. This sample has 50,000 to 65,000 clones; over 90% occur once, and the top ten carry about 7%. Source material: PBMCs. The receptors were gathered from a woman younger than 30 in good health and CMV-seropositive. Both conserved end residues are part of each CDR3. Fields, in order: J gene, V gene, D gene, clone size, CDR3 DNA, CDR3 protein. D genes are given only for firm matches. Clone size is shown for a subset of rows, as once, few, many or a class of expanded clone.

>TRBJ2-7|TRBV6-5|TRBD1|-
TGTGCCAGCAGCTATACCGGGACAGGGGGCTACGAGCAGTACTTC
CASSYTGTGGYEQYF
>TRBJ1-6|TRBV6-1|-|few
TGTGCCAGCAGTGATGTCCTTCCCGGGGGGGCCGGTGATTCACCCCTCCACTTT
CASSDVLPGGAGDSPLHF
>TRBJ2-4|TRBV15|TRBD2|-
TGTGCCACCTACACCACGGGGGGTGAAAACATTCAGTACTTC
CATYTTGGENIQYF
>TRBJ1-5|TRBV2|TRBD1|-
TGTGCCAGCAGTGAAGCGGGGACAGGGGACTATAGCAATCAGCCCCAGCATTTT
CASSEAGTGDYSNQPQHF
>TRBJ1-2|TRBV12-5|TRBD1|once
TGTGCTAGTGGTTTGTCTCGGACAGGCCTGAGGTATAGTGGTGGCTACACCTTC
CASGLSRTGLRYSGGYTF
>TRBJ2-7|TRBV2|-|-
TGTGCCAGCAATGGACTCGGGAGCGAGCAGTACTTC
CASNGLGSEQYF
>TRBJ2-7|TRBV7-3|-|-
TGTGCCAGCAGCCTGGGCCTCTCCTACGAGCAGTACTTC
CASSLGLSYEQYF
>TRBJ2-1|TRBV11-3|TRBD2|-
TGTGCCAGCAGCTTAGATCGGGAGGGCTGGAATGAGCAGTTCTTC
CASSLDREGWNEQFF
>TRBJ2-7|TRBV7-9|-|-
TGTGCCAGCAGCTTCCTCGGGGGTGACATCAACGAGCAGTACTTC
CASSFLGGDINEQYF
>TRBJ1-2|TRBV19|TRBD1|-
TGTGCCAGTAGTTTTCAAGACAGGGCAGGTGGCTACACCTTC
CASSFQDRAGGYTF
>TRBJ2-2|TRBV29-1|-|once
TGCAGCGTTGACGGGAGTCGCACCGGGGAGCTGTTTTTT
CSVDGSRTGELFF
>TRBJ1-1|TRBV2|TRBD1|-
TGTGCCAGCAGTGAACAGGGGGACTTGAACACTGAAGCTTTCTTT
CASSEQGDLNTEAFF
>TRBJ1-1|TRBV18|-|-
TGTGCCAGCTCGCCAGGGGCTTTGAACACTGAAGCTTTCTTT
CASSPGALNTEAFF
>TRBJ2-1|TRBV7-2|-|once
TGTGCCAGCAGCTCAGATACTAGACAGCAGTTCTTC
CASSSDTRQQFF
>TRBJ2-1|TRBV5-1|TRBD2|-
TGCGCCAGCAGCTTTGGGGTTAGCGGGGGTGAGCAGTTCTTC
CASSFGVSGGEQFF
>TRBJ1-2|TRBV28|TRBD1|-
TGTGCCAGCAGTACTCCGGACAGGACCTATGGCTACACCTTC
CASSTPDRTYGYTF
>TRBJ1-2|TRBV13|-|-
TGTGCCAGCAGTTCAGACAGGTTCGGCTACACCTTC
CASSSDRFGYTF
>TRBJ1-1|TRBV27|-|-
TGTGCCAGCTGGCGGGGTGTGACTGAAGCTTTCTTT
CASWRGVTEAFF
>TRBJ1-3|TRBV4-1|-|-
TGCGCCAGCAGCCAAGGAACCGTTGGAGACACCATATATTTT
CASSQGTVGDTIYF
>TRBJ1-4|TRBV30|-|-
TGTGCCTGGAGTGTAAACGGTGAAAAACTGTTTTTT
CAWSVNGEKLFF
>TRBJ1-5|TRBV6-5|-|-
TGTGCCAGCAGTTACAGGCCGGGGGGGAGCCAGCCCCAGCATTTT
CASSYRPGGSQPQHF
>TRBJ1-5|TRBV4-2|-|-
TGTGCCAGCAGCCCCACAGGGCGCAGGGATAATCAGCCCCAGCATTTT
CASSPTGRRDNQPQHF
>TRBJ1-3|TRBV4-2|TRBD1|-
TGTGCCAGCAGCTCCTGGGACAGGACTTCTGGAAACACCATATATTTT
CASSSWDRTSGNTIYF
>TRBJ1-1|TRBV28|-|-
TGTGCCAGCAGTGATCCAGGGGATACTGAAGCTTTCTTT
CASSDPGDTEAFF
>TRBJ2-2|TRBV18|-|-
TGTGCCAGCTCCCTCAACACCGGGGAGCTGTTTTTT
CASSLNTGELFF
>TRBJ1-4|TRBV28|-|-
TGTGCCAGCAGTACCCTCCGCGGAGCAACTAATGAAAAACTGTTTTTT
CASSTLRGATNEKLFF
>TRBJ2-7|TRBV4-1|TRBD1|-
TGCGCCAGCAGCCAGGAGACAGGGCGGTACGAGCAGTACTTC
CASSQETGRYEQYF
>TRBJ1-2|TRBV25-1|TRBD1|few
TGTGCCAGCAGTGAATGGAGGACAGGGGGCGACTATGGCTACACCTTC
CASSEWRTGGDYGYTF
>TRBJ2-7|TRBV28|-|-
TGTGCCAGCAGTCCCCCTTACAGGGGGAGGGTCGAGCAGTACTTC
CASSPPYRGRVEQYF